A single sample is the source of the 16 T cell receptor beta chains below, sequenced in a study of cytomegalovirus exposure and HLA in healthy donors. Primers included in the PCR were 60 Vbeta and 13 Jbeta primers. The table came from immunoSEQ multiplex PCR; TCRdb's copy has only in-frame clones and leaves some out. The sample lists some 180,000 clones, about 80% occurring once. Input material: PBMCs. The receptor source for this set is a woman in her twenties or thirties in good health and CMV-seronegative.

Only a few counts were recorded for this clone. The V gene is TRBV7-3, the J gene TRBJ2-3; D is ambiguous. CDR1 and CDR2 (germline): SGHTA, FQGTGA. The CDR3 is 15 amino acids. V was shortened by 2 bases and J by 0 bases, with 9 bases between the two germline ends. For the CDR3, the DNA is TGTGCCAGCAGCTTACTAGGTGGTAGCACAGATACGCAGTATTTT. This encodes CASSLLGGSTDTQYF.

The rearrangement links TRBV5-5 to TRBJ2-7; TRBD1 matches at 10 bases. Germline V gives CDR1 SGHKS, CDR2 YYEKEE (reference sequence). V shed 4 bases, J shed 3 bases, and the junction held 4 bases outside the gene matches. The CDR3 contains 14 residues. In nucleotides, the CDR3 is TGTGCCAGCAGCCCCTGGACAGGGGGCTACGAGCAGTACTTC. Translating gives CASSPWTGGYEQYF. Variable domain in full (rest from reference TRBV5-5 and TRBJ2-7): DAGVTQSPTHLIKTRGQQVTLRCSPISGHKSVSWYQQVLGQGPQFIFQYYEKEERGRGNFPDRFSARQFPNYSSELNVNALLLGDSALYLCASSPWTGGYEQYFGPGTRLTVT.

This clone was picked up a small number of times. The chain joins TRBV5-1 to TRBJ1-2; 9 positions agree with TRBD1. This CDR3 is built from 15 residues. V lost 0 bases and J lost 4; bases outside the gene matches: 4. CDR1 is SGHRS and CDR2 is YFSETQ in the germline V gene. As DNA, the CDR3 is TGCGCCAGCAGCTTGGGGGGGACAGGGTTCTATGGCTACACCTTC. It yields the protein CASSLGGTGFYGYTF.

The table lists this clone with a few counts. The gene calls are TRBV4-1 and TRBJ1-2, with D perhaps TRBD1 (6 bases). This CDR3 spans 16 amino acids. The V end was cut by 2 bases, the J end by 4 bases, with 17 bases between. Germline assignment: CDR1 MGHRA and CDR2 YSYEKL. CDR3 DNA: TGCGCCAGCAGCCAACAATGGACCCAGGGGAGCTATGGCTACACCTTC. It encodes CASSQQWTQGSYGYTF.

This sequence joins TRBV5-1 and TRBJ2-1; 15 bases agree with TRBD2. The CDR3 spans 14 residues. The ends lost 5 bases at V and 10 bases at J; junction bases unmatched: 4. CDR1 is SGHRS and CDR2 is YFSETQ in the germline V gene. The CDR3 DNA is TGCGCCAGCAGGCCCGGGACTAGCGGGGGGGAGCAGTTCTTC. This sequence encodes CASRPGTSGGEQFF. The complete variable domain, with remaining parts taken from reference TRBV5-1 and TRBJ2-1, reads KAGVTQTPRYLIKTRGQQVTLSCSPISGHRSVSWYQQTPGQGLQFLFEYFSETQRNKGNFPGRFSGRQFSNSRSEMNVSTLELGDSALYLCASRPGTSGGEQFFGPGTRLTVL.

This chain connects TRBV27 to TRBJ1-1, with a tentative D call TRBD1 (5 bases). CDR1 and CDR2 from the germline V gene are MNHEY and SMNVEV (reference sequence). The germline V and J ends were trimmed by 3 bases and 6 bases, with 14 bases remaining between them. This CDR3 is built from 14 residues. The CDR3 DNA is TGTGCCAGCAGTTTTTTAGGGGCTGAGGCTGAAGCTTTCTTT. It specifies CASSFLGAEAEAFF.

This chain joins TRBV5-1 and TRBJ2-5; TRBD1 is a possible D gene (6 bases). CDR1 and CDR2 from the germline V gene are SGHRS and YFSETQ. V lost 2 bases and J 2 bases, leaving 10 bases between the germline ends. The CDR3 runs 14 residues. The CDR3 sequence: CASSFGQIQETQYF. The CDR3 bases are TGCGCCAGCAGCTTTGGACAGATACAAGAGACCCAGTACTTC.

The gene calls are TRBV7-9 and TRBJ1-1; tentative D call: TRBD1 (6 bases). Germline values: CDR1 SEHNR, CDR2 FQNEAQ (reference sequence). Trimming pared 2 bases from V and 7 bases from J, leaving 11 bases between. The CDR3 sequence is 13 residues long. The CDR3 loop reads CASSLTQGIEAFF. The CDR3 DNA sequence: TGTGCCAGCAGCTTAACTCAGGGGATTGAAGCTTTCTTT. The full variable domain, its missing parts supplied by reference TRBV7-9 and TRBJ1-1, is DTGVSQNPRHKITKRGQNVTFRCDPISEHNRLYWYRQTLGQGPEFLTYFQNEAQLEKSRLLSDRFSAERPKGSFSTLEIQRTEQGDSAMYLCASSLTQGIEAFFGQGTRLTVV.

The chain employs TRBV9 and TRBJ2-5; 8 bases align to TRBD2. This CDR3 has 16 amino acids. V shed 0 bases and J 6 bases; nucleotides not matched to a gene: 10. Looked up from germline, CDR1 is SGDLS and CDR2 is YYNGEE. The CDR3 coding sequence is TGTGCCAGCAGCGTAGCTTCGGGGGGGAGCGGGAAGACCCAGTACTTC. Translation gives CASSVASGGSGKTQYF. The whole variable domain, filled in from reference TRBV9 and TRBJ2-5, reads DSGVTQTPKHLITATGQRVTLRCSPRSGDLSVYWYQQSLDQGLQFLIQYYNGEERAKGNILERFSAQQFPDLHSELNLSSLELGDSALYFCASSVASGGSGKTQYFGPGTRLLVL.

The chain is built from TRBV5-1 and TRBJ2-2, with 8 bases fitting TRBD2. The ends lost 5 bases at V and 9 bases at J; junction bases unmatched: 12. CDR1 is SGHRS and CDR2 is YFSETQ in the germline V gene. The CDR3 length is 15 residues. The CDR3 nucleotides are TGCGCCAGCAGTATGAGCGGGGGTTTCACGCGGGAGCTGTTTTTT. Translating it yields CASSMSGGFTRELFF.

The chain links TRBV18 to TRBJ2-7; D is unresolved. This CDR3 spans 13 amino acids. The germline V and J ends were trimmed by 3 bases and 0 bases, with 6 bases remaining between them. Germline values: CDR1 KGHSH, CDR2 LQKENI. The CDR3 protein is CASSPSVSYEQYF. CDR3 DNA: TGTGCCAGCTCACCTTCCGTCTCCTACGAGCAGTACTTC.

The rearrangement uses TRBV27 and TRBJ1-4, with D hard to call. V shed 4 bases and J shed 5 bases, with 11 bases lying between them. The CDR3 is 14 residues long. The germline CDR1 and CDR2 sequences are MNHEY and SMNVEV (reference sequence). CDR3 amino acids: CASSSPTENEKLFF. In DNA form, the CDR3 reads TGTGCCAGCAGTTCGCCCACAGAGAATGAAAAACTGTTTTTT. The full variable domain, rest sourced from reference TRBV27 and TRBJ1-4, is EAQVTQNPRYLITVTGKKLTVTCSQNMNHEYMSWYRQDPGLGLRQIYYSMNVEVTDKGDVPEGYKVSRKEKRNFPLILESPSPNQTSLYFCASSSPTENEKLFFGSGTQLSVL.

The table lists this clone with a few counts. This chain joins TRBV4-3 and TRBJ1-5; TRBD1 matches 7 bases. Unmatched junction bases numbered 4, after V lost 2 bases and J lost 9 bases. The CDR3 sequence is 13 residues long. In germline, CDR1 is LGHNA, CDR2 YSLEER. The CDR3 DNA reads TGCGCCAGCAGCCAAAACAGACAGGGGCCCCAGCATTTT. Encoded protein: CASSQNRQGPQHF.

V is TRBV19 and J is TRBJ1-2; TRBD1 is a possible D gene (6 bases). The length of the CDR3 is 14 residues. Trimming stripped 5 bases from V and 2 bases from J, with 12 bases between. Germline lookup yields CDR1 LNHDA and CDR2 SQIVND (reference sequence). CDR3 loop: CASSLPTGNYGYTF. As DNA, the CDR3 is TGTGCCAGTAGTTTACCGACAGGAAACTATGGCTACACCTTC.

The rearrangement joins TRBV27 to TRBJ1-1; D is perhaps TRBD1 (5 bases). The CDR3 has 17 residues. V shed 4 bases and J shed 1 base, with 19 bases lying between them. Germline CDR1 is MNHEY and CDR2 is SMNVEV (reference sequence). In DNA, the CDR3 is TGTGCCAGCAGTTCGCTATGGGAGGTTACAGGGAACACTGAAGCTTTCTTT. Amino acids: CASSSLWEVTGNTEAFF.

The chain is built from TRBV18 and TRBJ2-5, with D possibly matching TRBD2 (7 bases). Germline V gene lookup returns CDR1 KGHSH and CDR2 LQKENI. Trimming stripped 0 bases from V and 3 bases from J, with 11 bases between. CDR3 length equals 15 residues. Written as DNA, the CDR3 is TGTGCCAGCTCACCACCGGGGGGGCCCAAAGAGACCCAGTACTTC. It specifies CASSPPGGPKETQYF.